These 11 T cell receptor beta chains share one sample of origin, sequenced in a study of post-analysis software for immune sequencing data (dated by TCRdb to between 2014 and 2017). Broader findings and caveats from the paper: Significantly higher frequencies in patients than in controls were found for several TRBV segments, including TRBV5-6, TRBV5-1 and TRBV20-1.

The library was prepared using PCR. These reads were obtained on an Illumina HiSeq 2500. Unique molecular identifiers were incorporated into TCR beta cDNA libraries to reduce PCR and sequencing biases. TCRdb applied fastp at Q25 and MiXCR to the public reads, then kept only in-frame beta chains. Merged by CDR3 protein, the rows form single entries marked with the most common genes and DNA. The sample table holds 450,000 to 650,000 distinct CDR3 sequences, of which 44% were seen once. Jointly, the top ten make up 1.5% to 2% of the sample. These receptors' antigens are unknown. Specimen: blood. These receptors were collected from a girl aged 10 to 17 with multiple sclerosis.

This clonotype came up a few times. The rearrangement uses TRBV10-1 and TRBJ2-3, with D possibly matching TRBD1 (6 bases). Germline V gene data show CDR1 as WNHNN and CDR2 as SYGVQD (reference sequence). V lost 0 bases to trimming and J lost 2 bases, with 12 bases between them. The CDR3 has 16 residues. CDR3 in DNA: TGCGCCAGCAGTGAGTCGGACAGTAAATACACAGATACGCAGTATTTT. It encodes CASSESDSKYTDTQYF.

The chain carries TRBV5-4 and TRBJ2-3, with 7 bases matching TRBD1. The V segment lost 4 bases and the J segment 4 bases; nucleotides outside the gene matches: 6. Germline V gene sequence: CDR1 SGHNT, CDR2 YYREEE (reference sequence). This CDR3 region has 14 residues. CDR3 DNA sequence: TGTGCCAGCAGCCGACAGGGCCAGGCAGATACGCAGTATTTT. Translation gives CASSRQGQADTQYF. The full variable domain, its missing parts supplied by reference TRBV5-4 and TRBJ2-3, is ETGVTQSPTHLIKTRGQQVTLRCSSQSGHNTVSWYQQALGQGPQFIFQYYREEENGRGNFPPRFSGLQFPNYSSELNVNALELDDSALYLCASSRQGQADTQYFGPGTRLTVL.

The chain employs TRBV7-9 and TRBJ1-1; 8 bases match TRBD1. The CDR3 runs 16 residues. The J segment lost 6 bases and the V segment lost 1 base, leaving 10 bases of the junction unmatched. The germline CDR1 and CDR2 sequences are SEHNR and FQNEAQ (reference sequence). The CDR3 reads CASSLVQGVRRSEAFF. The CDR3 nucleotides are TGTGCCAGCAGCTTAGTACAGGGGGTTCGTAGGTCTGAAGCTTTCTTT.

The chain couples TRBV18 to TRBJ1-1; D uncertain. The CDR3 contains 17 residues. Germline-derived CDR1 and CDR2 are KGHSH and LQKENI. V was clipped by 0 bases and J by 3 bases, with 17 bases between them. The CDR3 protein is CASSPPRTGIGYTEAFF. The CDR3 coding sequence is TGTGCCAGCTCACCACCGAGGACGGGCATAGGGTACACTGAAGCTTTCTTT.

This clonotype was seen many times. The rearrangement joins TRBV7-3 to TRBJ2-5; 10 bases map to TRBD2. Germline V CDR1 and CDR2: SGHTA, FQGTGA. Unmatched junction bases numbered 3, after V lost 5 bases and J lost 0 bases. The CDR3 runs 15 residues. The CDR3 here is CASSQAGGYQETQYF. CDR3 in DNA: TGTGCCAGCAGCCAAGCGGGGGGGTACCAAGAGACCCAGTACTTC.

V and J are TRBV12-3 or TRBV12-4 and TRBJ2-7, with 9 bases fitting TRBD1. V shed 7 bases and J 4 bases; nucleotides not matched to a gene: 5. This CDR3 is built from 13 residues. The CDR3 protein is CASTLDRGYEQYF. CDR3 coding DNA: TGTGCCAGCACCCTGGACAGGGGATACGAGCAGTACTTC.

This clonotype was seen more than once but under ten times. The chain combines TRBV6-5 with TRBJ1-2, with 7 bases matching TRBD1. Germline V CDR1 and CDR2: MNHEY, SVGAGI. The junction had 9 bases not matched to a gene; V was cut back by 5 bases and J by 6 bases. There are 14 residues in the CDR3. The CDR3 loop is CASSPSTGENGYTF. Here the CDR3 DNA reads TGTGCCAGCAGTCCCTCTACAGGGGAGAATGGCTACACCTTC.

This clonotype was observed a handful of times. The chain joins TRBV12-3 or TRBV12-4 to TRBJ2-5, with TRBD2 matching 9 bases. Trimming at V came to 1 base and at J to 5 bases, leaving 11 bases not matched to a gene. This CDR3 comprises 17 residues. CDR3 loop: CASSLGAGGLLQETQYF. The CDR3 nucleotides read TGTGCCAGCAGTTTAGGGGCGGGGGGGCTTCTTCAGGAGACCCAGTACTTC.

The chain carries TRBV7-3 and TRBJ2-1; D call uncertain. Germline CDR1 is SGHTA and CDR2 is FQGTGA. The CDR3 is 15 amino acids. The V gene lost 5 bases and the J gene lost 9 bases, with 20 bases spanning the gap. The CDR3 coding sequence is TGTGCCAGCAGCGCCCAAAGAGGAGAGGCGGCTGAGCAGTTCTTC. Encoded protein: CASSAQRGEAAEQFF.

Turning to this clonotype: Because the CDR3 is missing its conserved closing phenylalanine or tryptophan, this is likely a read error. V and J are TRBV5-5 and TRBJ2-3; TRBD1 is a possible D gene (5 bases). Germline-derived CDR1 and CDR2 are SGHKS and YYEKEE (reference sequence). Trimming stripped 2 bases from V and 3 bases from J, with 10 bases between. CDR3 length: 14 residues. The CDR3 protein is CASSFDQGTDTQYL. Here the CDR3 DNA reads TGTGCCAGCAGCTTTGACCAGGGAACAGATACGCAGTATTTG.

The chain is built from TRBV10-1 and TRBJ2-7; D is unresolved. CDR1 and CDR2 from the germline V gene are WNHNN and SYGVQD (reference sequence). The CDR3 runs 13 residues. V dropped 2 bases and J dropped 0 bases, with 5 bases sitting between them. CDR3: CASSESSSYEQYF. The CDR3 region has the DNA TGCGCCAGCAGTGAGAGCAGCTCCTACGAGCAGTACTTC.